The source of this TCR beta chain is a study of response to subunit inactivated influenza vaccine. This clonotype turned up a few times. The ends were cut back, 1 base at V and 6 bases at J, with 12 bases in the middle. This CDR3 has 14 residues. Germline CDR1 and CDR2: DFQATT and SNEGSKA (reference sequence). TCRdb itself ran the RT-PCR reads through MiXCR, one entry per CDR3 protein. The data contain about 780,000 distinct CDR3 sequences, about 18% of them singletons. The input for sequencing was PBMCs from blood, taken about 5 days after vaccination. This sequence was found in a middle-aged man who received an inactivated influenza vaccine. The chain couples TRBV20-1 to TRBJ2-2, with D unresolved. CDR3 region: CSARALKESGELFF. In DNA form, the CDR3 reads TGCAGTGCTAGAGCCCTAAAAGAGTCCGGGGAGCTGTTTTTT.